The rows below give T cell receptor beta chains drawn from one sample of a study of blood T cell repertoires in COVID-19. Here immunoSEQ multiplex PCR was the method, and the copy in TCRdb shows in-frame clones only, minus some. This sample has roughly 200,000 clones; around four fifths occur once, and the top ten carry about 9%. The sequencing input was peripheral blood. Every receptor here comes from a man aged 35 to 55 with active or convalescent COVID-19. CDR3s include the opening cysteine and the closing phenylalanine or tryptophan. Fields, in order: clone size, V gene, CDR3 length, J gene, D gene, CDR3 protein, CDR3 DNA. D genes are given only for firm matches. Rows give clone size only sometimes, using once, few, many, or a class for an expanded clone.

>-|TRBV6-5|15|TRBJ1-6|-
CASRGTVLYNSPLHF
TGTGCCAGCAGGGGGACTGTCCTTTATAATTCACCCCTCCACTTT
>few|TRBV28|16|TRBJ1-5|TRBD1
CASRALKGASNQPQHF
TGTGCCAGCAGGGCCCTGAAGGGGGCTAGCAATCAGCCCCAGCATTTT
>-|TRBV6-5|15|TRBJ1-5|-
CASNPRQVANQPQHF
TGTGCCAGCAATCCACGACAGGTGGCCAATCAGCCCCAGCATTTT
>few|TRBV3-1/TRBV3-2|15|TRBJ1-3|-
CASSQDLYGANTIYF
TGTGCCAGCAGCCAAGATCTCTACGGAGCGAACACCATATATTTT
>-|TRBV6-5|14|TRBJ1-5|TRBD1
CASSQGAGSQPQHF
TGTGCCAGCAGTCAGGGGGCAGGAAGTCAGCCCCAGCATTTT
>-|TRBV7-2|14|TRBJ1-2|TRBD1
CATTPQGANYGYTF
TGTGCCACCACACCCCAGGGGGCTAACTATGGCTACACCTTC
>-|TRBV5-4|14|TRBJ2-5|-
CASSLSGIQETQYF
TGTGCCAGCAGCTTGAGCGGAATCCAAGAGACCCAGTACTTC
>-|TRBV19|16|TRBJ2-2|TRBD2
CASSIGASGRPRELFF
TGTGCCAGTAGTATTGGGGCTAGCGGGAGGCCCCGGGAGCTGTTTTTT
>-|TRBV3-1/TRBV3-2|15|TRBJ1-2|TRBD1
CASSQPTGGLNGYTF
TGTGCCAGCAGCCAACCGACAGGGGGATTGAACGGCTACACCTTC
>once|TRBV30|13|TRBJ2-7|-
CAYLTGLTYEQYF
TGTGCCTACTTAACAGGGTTAACTTACGAGCAGTACTTC
>-|TRBV27|14|TRBJ2-7|-
CASSKDRKLYEQYF
TGTGCCAGCAGCAAAGACAGGAAACTCTACGAGCAGTACTTC
>-|TRBV30|13|TRBJ2-7|TRBD2
CAGSGRGANEQYF
TGTGCCGGTAGCGGGAGGGGGGCGAACGAGCAGTACTTC
>-|TRBV29-1|12|TRBJ1-1|-
CSVNGQQAEAFF
TGCAGCGTTAATGGACAGCAGGCTGAAGCTTTCTTT
>once|TRBV18|17|TRBJ1-4|-
CASSQNALRATNEKLFF
TGTGCCAGCTCACAAAACGCTCTGAGGGCGACTAATGAAAAACTGTTTTTT
>-|TRBV30|14|TRBJ1-2|-
CAWNQVPTNYGYTF
TGTGCCTGGAATCAGGTACCCACTAACTATGGCTACACCTTC
>-|TRBV27|15|TRBJ1-2|-
CASSLSTESSHGYTF
TGTGCCAGCAGTTTATCCACAGAAAGTTCGCATGGCTACACCTTC
>-|TRBV5-5|15|TRBJ1-2|TRBD1
CAWGSGTGPSHGYTF
TGTGCCTGGGGATCGGGGACAGGGCCCTCCCATGGCTACACCTTC
>-|TRBV30|15|TRBJ1-1|-
CAWGRVWSENTEAFF
TGTGCCTGGGGACGGGTTTGGTCCGAGAACACTGAAGCTTTCTTT
>-|TRBV5-1|16|TRBJ2-1|TRBD2
CASSSGLGGSYNEQFF
TGCGCCAGCAGCTCTGGCCTGGGGGGGTCCTACAATGAGCAGTTCTTC
>once|TRBV7-2|14|TRBJ1-3|-
CASSLAGERNTIYF
TGTGCCAGCAGCTTAGCCGGGGAAAGAAACACCATATATTTT